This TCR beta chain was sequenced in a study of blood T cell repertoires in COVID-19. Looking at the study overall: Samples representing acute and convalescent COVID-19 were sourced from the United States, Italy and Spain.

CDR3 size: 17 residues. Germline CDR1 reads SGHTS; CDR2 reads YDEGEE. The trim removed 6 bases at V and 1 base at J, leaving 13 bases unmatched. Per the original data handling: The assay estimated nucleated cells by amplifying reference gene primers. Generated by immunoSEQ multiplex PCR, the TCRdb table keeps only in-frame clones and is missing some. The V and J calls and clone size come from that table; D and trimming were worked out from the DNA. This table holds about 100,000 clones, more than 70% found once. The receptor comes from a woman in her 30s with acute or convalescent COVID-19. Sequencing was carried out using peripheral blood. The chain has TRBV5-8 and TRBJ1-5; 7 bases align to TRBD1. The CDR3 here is CASNKNNDRVSNQPQHF. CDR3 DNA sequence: TGTGCCAGCAACAAAAACAACGACAGGGTGAGCAATCAGCCCCAGCATTTT.